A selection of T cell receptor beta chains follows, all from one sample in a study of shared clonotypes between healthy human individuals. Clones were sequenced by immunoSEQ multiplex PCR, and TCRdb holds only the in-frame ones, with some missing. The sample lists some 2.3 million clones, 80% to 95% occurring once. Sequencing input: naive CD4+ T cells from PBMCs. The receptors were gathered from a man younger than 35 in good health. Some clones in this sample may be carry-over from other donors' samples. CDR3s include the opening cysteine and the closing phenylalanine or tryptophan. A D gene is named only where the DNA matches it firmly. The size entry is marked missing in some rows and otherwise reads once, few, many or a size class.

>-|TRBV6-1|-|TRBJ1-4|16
CASSEHFTAAEGKLFF
TGTGCCAGCAGTGAACATTTTACCGCGGCGGAGGGGAAACTGTTTTTT
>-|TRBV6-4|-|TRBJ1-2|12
CASRDFNYGYTF
TGTGCCAGCCGCGACTTTAACTATGGCTACACCTTC
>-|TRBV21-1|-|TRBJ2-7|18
CARNPSPLGDRRSYEQYF
TGTGCCAGGAACCCCTCCCCTTTAGGTGATAGGCGGTCCTACGAGCAGTACTTC
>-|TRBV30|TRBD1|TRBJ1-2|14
CAWYDRTGDYGYTF
TGTGCCTGGTACGACAGGACAGGGGACTACGGCTACACCTTC
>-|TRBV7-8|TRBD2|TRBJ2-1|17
CASSWNLTSGRANEQFF
TGTGCCAGCAGCTGGAACCTAACTAGCGGGAGGGCCAATGAGCAGTTCTTC
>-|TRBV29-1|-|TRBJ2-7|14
CSVRHQGATYEQYF
TGCAGCGTCCGACACCAAGGGGCCACCTACGAGCAGTACTTC
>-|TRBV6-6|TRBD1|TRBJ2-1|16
CASSYGTGIDYNEQFF
TGTGCCAGCAGTTACGGGACAGGGATCGATTACAATGAGCAGTTCTTC
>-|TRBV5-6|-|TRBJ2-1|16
CASSLRMIIQGIEQFF
TGTGCCAGCAGCTTGCGGATGATTATTCAAGGGATAGAGCAGTTCTTC
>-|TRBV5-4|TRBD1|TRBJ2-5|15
CASSHRSTGGETQYF
TGTGCCAGCAGCCATAGATCCACAGGGGGAGAGACCCAGTACTTC
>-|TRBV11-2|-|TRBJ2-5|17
CASSLWADRGGRETQYF
TGTGCCAGCAGCTTATGGGCCGACAGGGGAGGGCGAGAGACCCAGTACTTC
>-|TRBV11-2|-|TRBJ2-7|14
CASSQGQIPYEQYF
TGTGCCAGCAGCCAAGGACAGATACCCTACGAGCAGTACTTC
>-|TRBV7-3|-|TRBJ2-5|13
CASSPRYQETQYF
TGTGCCAGCAGCCCCCGGTACCAAGAGACCCAGTACTTC
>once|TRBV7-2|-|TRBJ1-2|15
CASSLVGDANYGYTF
TGTGCCAGCAGCTTAGTCGGGGACGCTAACTATGGCTACACCTTC
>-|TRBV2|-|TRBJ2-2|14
CASRNILLTGELFF
TGTGCCAGTAGAAATATACTTCTCACCGGGGAGCTGTTTTTT
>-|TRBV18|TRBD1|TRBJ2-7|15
CASSPAADRGYEQYF
TGTGCCAGCTCACCTGCCGCCGACAGGGGGTACGAGCAGTACTTC
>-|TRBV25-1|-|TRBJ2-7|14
CASSEWSQGYEQYF
TGTGCCAGCAGTGAATGGAGTCAGGGCTACGAGCAGTACTTC
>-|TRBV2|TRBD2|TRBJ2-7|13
CASSLAGVYEQYF
TGTGCCAGCAGTTTAGCGGGAGTCTACGAGCAGTACTTC
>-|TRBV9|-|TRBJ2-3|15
CASSGGQSSTDTQYF
TGTGCCAGCAGCGGCGGACAGTCAAGCACAGATACGCAGTATTTT
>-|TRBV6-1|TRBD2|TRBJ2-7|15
CASSDWEGPAYEQYF
TGTGCCAGCAGTGATTGGGAGGGCCCGGCGTACGAGCAGTACTTC
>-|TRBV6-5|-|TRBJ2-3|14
CASRRARLSDTQYF
TGTGCCAGCAGGAGGGCCCGTTTATCAGATACGCAGTATTTT
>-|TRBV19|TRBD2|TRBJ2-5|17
CASSPQVSAGGGETQYF
TGTGCCAGTAGCCCCCAAGTTTCGGCGGGAGGAGGAGAGACCCAGTACTTC
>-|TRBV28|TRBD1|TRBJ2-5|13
CASSPRQGGTQYF
TGTGCCAGCAGTCCCCGACAGGGGGGGACCCAGTACTTC
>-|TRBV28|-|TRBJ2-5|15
CASSFVTRYQETQYF
TGTGCCAGCAGTTTTGTGACTCGGTACCAAGAGACCCAGTACTTC
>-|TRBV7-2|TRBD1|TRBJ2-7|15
CASSPKGTGFYEQYF
TGTGCCAGCAGCCCCAAAGGGACAGGGTTCTACGAGCAGTACTTC
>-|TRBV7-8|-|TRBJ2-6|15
CATAQTISGANVLTF
TGTGCCACCGCTCAGACCATCTCTGGGGCCAACGTCCTGACTTTC
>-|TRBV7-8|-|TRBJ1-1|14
CASVRQFMNTEAFF
TGTGCCAGTGTTAGACAGTTTATGAACACTGAAGCTTTCTTT
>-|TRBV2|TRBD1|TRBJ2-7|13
CARRKGQGAEQYF
TGTGCCAGACGGAAGGGACAGGGGGCCGAGCAGTACTTC
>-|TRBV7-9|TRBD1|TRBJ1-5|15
CASSFGDRGNQPQHF
TGTGCCAGCAGCTTCGGGGACAGGGGCAATCAGCCCCAGCATTTT
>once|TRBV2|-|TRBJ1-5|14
CASSERQGHQPQHF
TGTGCCAGCAGTGAAAGGCAGGGTCATCAGCCCCAGCATTTT
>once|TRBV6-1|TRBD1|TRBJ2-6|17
CASSDPGQGGGANVLTF
TGTGCCAGCAGTGACCCGGGACAGGGCGGTGGGGCCAACGTCCTGACTTTC
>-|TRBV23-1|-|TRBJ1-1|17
CASSQVQGPIMNTEAFF
TGCGCCAGCAGTCAAGTCCAGGGCCCGATAATGAACACTGAAGCTTTCTTT
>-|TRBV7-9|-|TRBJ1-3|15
CASSLVAFSGNTIYF
TGTGCCAGCAGCTTAGTGGCCTTCTCTGGAAACACCATATATTTT
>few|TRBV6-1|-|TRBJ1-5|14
CASSEGGMNQPQHF
TGTGCCAGCAGTGAAGGGGGGATGAATCAGCCCCAGCATTTT
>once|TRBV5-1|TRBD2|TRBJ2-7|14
CASSLGGSTYEQYF
TGCGCCAGCAGCTTGGGCGGGAGCACCTACGAGCAGTACTTC
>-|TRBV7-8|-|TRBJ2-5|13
CASSSRGLETQYF
TGTGCCAGCAGCTCCAGGGGTTTGGAGACCCAGTACTTC
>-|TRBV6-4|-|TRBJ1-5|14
CASSVLLWGQPQHF
TGTGCCAGCAGTGTATTACTTTGGGGCCAGCCCCAGCATTTT
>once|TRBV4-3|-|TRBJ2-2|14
CASSQPYGSGELFF
TGCGCCAGCAGCCAACCTTATGGGTCCGGGGAGCTGTTTTTT
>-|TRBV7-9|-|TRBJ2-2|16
CASSPKVSGATGELFF
TGTGCCAGCAGCCCGAAGGTTAGCGGCGCCACCGGGGAGCTGTTTTTT
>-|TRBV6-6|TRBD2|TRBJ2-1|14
CASSGTSGYNEQFF
TGTGCCAGCAGTGGGACTAGCGGTTACAATGAGCAGTTCTTC
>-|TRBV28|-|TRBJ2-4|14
CASSLQGKSDIQYF
TGTGCCAGCAGTTTACAGGGGAAGTCGGACATTCAGTACTTC
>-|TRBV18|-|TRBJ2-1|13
CASSPRWGSEQFF
TGTGCCAGCTCACCACGATGGGGCAGTGAGCAGTTCTTC
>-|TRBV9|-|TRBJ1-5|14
CASSVGFSNQPQHF
TGTGCCAGCAGCGTAGGTTTCAGCAATCAGCCCCAGCATTTT